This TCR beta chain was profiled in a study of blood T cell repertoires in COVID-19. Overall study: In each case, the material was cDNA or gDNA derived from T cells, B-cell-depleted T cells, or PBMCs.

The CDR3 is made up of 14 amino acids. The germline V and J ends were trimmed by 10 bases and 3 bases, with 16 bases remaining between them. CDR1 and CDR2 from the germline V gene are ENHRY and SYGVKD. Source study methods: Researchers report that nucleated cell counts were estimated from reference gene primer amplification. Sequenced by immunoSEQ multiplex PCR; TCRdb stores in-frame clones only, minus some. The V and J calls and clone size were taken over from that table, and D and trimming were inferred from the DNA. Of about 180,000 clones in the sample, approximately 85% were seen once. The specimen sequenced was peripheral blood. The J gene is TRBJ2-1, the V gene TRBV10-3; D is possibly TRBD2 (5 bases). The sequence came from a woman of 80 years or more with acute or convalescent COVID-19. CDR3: CATTEDLSYNEQFF. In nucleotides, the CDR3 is TGTGCCACGACGGAGGACCTAAGCTACAATGAGCAGTTCTTC.